This T cell receptor (beta chain) was identified during a study of shared clonotypes between healthy human individuals (dated by TCRdb to the early 2020s). At the level of the whole study: The cohort included three men and a couple of women between 18 and 49 years of age. To increase sequencing depth and limit assay-specific biases, different laboratories used diverse techniques to prepare libraries and sequence TCR repertoires. Between about 0.85 and 9.5 billion PBMCs per donor were obtained by leukapheresis. To estimate repertoire size and how much clonotype sharing occurs between individuals, the study deeply sequenced the blood TCR repertoires of five healthy adults. Per donor, three plates each were used for CD4 naive and CD4 memory, two for CD8 naive, and one for CD8 memory.

TCR CDR3 regions were amplified from genomic DNA by multiplex PCR using the deep immunoSEQ assay. Extracted genomic DNA from each cell subset was spread evenly across all wells of several immunoSEQ 96-well plates, with each plate serving as a replicate. For sorted subsets, roughly 0.2 ug genomic DNA, equal to 25,000 to 35,000 T cell genomes, was loaded into each replicate PCR. Purified libraries were quantified with a Qubit 3.0 fluorometer, sized on a Bioanalyzer 2100, and re-quantified with the KAPA Library Quantification kit. Each immunoSEQ 96-well plate was sequenced on its own single-read 150-cycle Illumina NextSeq 550 flow cell. In the source study's methods: Because the immunoSEQ output held only junctional sequences and lacked quality scores, the filtering could not match the filtering applied to full-length reads. Sequences were annotated with PyIR, a Python wrapper for IgBLAST v1.9, and V/J genes and CDR3 were assigned using IMGT germline references. Reads were removed for weak V/J assignments (E-value above 1e-6), missing CDR3, stop codons, out-of-frame junctions, or ambiguous translated residues. V3J clonotypes were defined as sequences sharing the same inferred V gene, J gene, and CDR3 amino acid sequence. The percentage overlap between two repertoires was calculated by dividing the number of shared unique clonotypes by the size of the smaller repertoire. Richness of each repertoire was evaluated using RTK rarefaction, the Chao1 estimator, and Recon v2.1 estimates of unobserved clonotypes. Generation probabilities were computed with OLGA for all TCRbeta clonotypes obtained by the gDNA method from a few donors. TCRdb provides this immuneACCESS table in a form limited to in-frame rearrangements. Some clones are lacking; in checked studies, under half of them reflect an unresolved V gene, and why the rest are absent is not known. The V and J calls and clone size were taken over from that table, and D and trimming were inferred from the DNA. The sample contains 2 million to 2.5 million clones, about 94% of them found a single time. 0.13% of the sample rests with the top ten.

Study-wide findings and limitations: Larger estimated clonotype richness was generally found for naive subsets than for memory subsets. The small number of donors limited the genetic and exposure-history diversity represented. Compared with non-shared clonotypes, clonotypes shared by all four sorted-subset donors had higher generation probabilities. Sampling was restricted to blood, and TCR repertoires in tissue are likely to differ from TCR repertoires in blood. Even with the large sequencing depth, rarefaction of the sorted-subset datasets indicated that sequencing was incomplete. Based on pairwise subsampling, the degree of clonotype sharing among donors was expected to be affected by sequencing depth. Approximately 5% of naive CD4, 3.5% of naive CD8, roughly 2.5% of memory CD4, and approximately 0.39% of memory CD8 clonotypes were shared across a few donors.

Donors were healthy HIV-negative adults with no recently reported acute infections or vaccinations. All donors were Caucasian adults living in Nashville, Tennessee, USA. Magnetic negative selection was used to enrich CD4+ T cells, after which naive cells were positively selected on CD45RA and the negative fraction became the memory subset. Blood was obtained by leukapheresis, after which PBMCs were separated by Ficoll-Histopaque density gradient centrifugation and cryopreserved in liquid nitrogen vapor phase. Analytical flow cytometry was used to check the purity and quantity of every magnetically sorted T cell population. Each sorted fraction had its genomic DNA isolated and then quantified by UV absorbance on a Nanodrop 2000c. Taken from the germline V gene, the CDR1 and CDR2 loops are MNHEY and SVGAGI. The CDR3 starts with the cysteine, ends with the phenylalanine, and has 14 residues. Only the CDR3 DNA is retained, 42 bases long and in frame from the first base. The trim is 5 bases for V and 4 bases for J, with a gap of 15 bases between the germline ends.

Comments on this clone: This clone's antigen is unknown. No quality values exist for individual bases; no much larger clone is one base distant.

The rearrangement joined TRBV6-5 to TRBJ2-7, with a tentative D gene TRBD2 over 5 matching bases. The sequenced sample was naive CD4+ T cells sorted from blood. In the paper's terms, the cell subset or site label means: CD45RA+ positively selected. The TCR was taken from a man between 18 and 35 years old in good health. The sequenced DNA is TGTGCCAGCAGTGAGACTATTCCAGCTTACGAGCAGTACTTC. Its protein product is CASSETIPAYEQYF.